The present entry profiles one TCR beta chain with its context. Antigen specificity is unknown. Primers included in the PCR were 60 Vbeta and 13 Jbeta primers. Repertoires were generated with immunoSEQ multiplex PCR, while TCRdb's copy carries only in-frame clones and drops some. The sample gives approximately 150,000 clones, 75% to 90% of which show up once; around 2% is in the top ten. These data originate in a study of cytomegalovirus exposure and HLA in healthy donors. On the study more broadly: Of several hundred genotyped donors, 81% grouped in the Caucasian-associated ancestry cluster. Study results and limitations: Later genetic work tied a missense DCLRE1C variant to beta-chain V and J trimming.

Sequenced: PBMCs. The source of this sequence is a human donor in good health.

The CDR3 region is CASSLRSGGSSYNEQFF. CDR3 bases: TGCGCCAGCAGCTTGCGGAGCGGGGGAAGCTCCTACAATGAGCAGTTCTTC. The rearrangement joins TRBV5-1 to TRBJ2-1; 8 bases line up with TRBD2. The ends lost 1 base at V and 0 bases at J; junction bases unmatched: 6. Looked up from germline, CDR1 is SGHRS and CDR2 is YFSETQ. This CDR3 comprises 17 residues. The whole variable domain, filled in from reference TRBV5-1 and TRBJ2-1, reads KAGVTQTPRYLIKTRGQQVTLSCSPISGHRSVSWYQQTPGQGLQFLFEYFSETQRNKGNFPGRFSGRQFSNSRSEMNVSTLELGDSALYLCASSLRSGGSSYNEQFFGPGTRLTVL.